These 30 T cell receptor beta chains originate from one sample sequenced in a study of STAT5B mutations in CD4+ large granular lymphocyte leukemia. Generated by immunoSEQ multiplex PCR, the TCRdb table keeps only in-frame clones and is missing some. The table has tens of thousands of clones, about 77% seen once. Sequenced material: CD4+ T cells from blood buffy coats. These receptors were taken from a human donor in good health.

This clone has a single count. The chain carries TRBV2 and TRBJ2-5; D is perhaps TRBD1 or TRBD2 (7 bases each). The CDR3 sequence is 16 residues long. Trimming took off 1 base at V and 4 bases at J, with 16 bases between the two ends. CDR1 is SNHLY and CDR2 is FYNNEI in the germline V gene. The DNA for the CDR3 is TGTGCCAGCAGTGAAGAGGTGGTCAGGGGGGGAGAGACCCAGTACTTC. Translation gives CASSEEVVRGGETQYF.

The rearrangement uses TRBV5-6 and TRBJ2-1, with 8 bases aligning to TRBD2. V was clipped by 3 bases and J by 5 bases; unmatched bases: 13. There are 17 residues in the CDR3. Germline V lookup: CDR1 SGHDT, CDR2 YYEEEE. For the CDR3, the DNA is TGTGCCAGCAGCTCTTATGGGCCCGGGACTAGAAACAATGAGCAGTTCTTC. This encodes CASSSYGPGTRNNEQFF.

CDR3 sequence (DNA): TGTGCCAGCAGCGCAAGCGGGATGGCCGTCGGGGAGCTGTTTTTT. Its protein is CASSASGMAVGELFF. This chain links TRBV9 with TRBJ2-2; 7 bases align to TRBD2. The CDR3 loop spans 15 amino acids. V gave up 3 bases and J gave up 7 bases; unmatched junction bases: 9. CDR1 is SGDLS and CDR2 is YYNGEE in the germline V gene.

This clone has just one count. The CDR3 DNA reads TGTGCTAGTGGTTTGAGCACGGAAACCTATGGCTACACCTTC. Translation: CASGLSTETYGYTF. The V call is TRBV12-5, the J call TRBJ1-2; D not certain. Trimming took 2 bases from V and 4 from J, leaving 11 bases between them. CDR1 is LGHNT, CDR2 FRNRAP, per germline. There are 14 residues in the CDR3.

The gene calls are TRBV7-9 and TRBJ2-1; 9 nucleotides agree with TRBD2. The V segment lost 3 bases and the J segment 3 bases; nucleotides outside the gene matches: 3. CDR3 length: 15 amino acids. Germline V gene sequence: CDR1 SEHNR, CDR2 FQNEAQ (reference sequence). For the CDR3, the DNA is TGTGCCAGCAGCTTGGCGGGAGGGCGCTACAATGAGCAGTTCTTC. Protein product: CASSLAGGRYNEQFF.

This clone was picked up a small number of times. The chain uses TRBV19 and TRBJ2-2; 7 nucleotides match TRBD2. The CDR3 is 15 amino acids. V shed 4 bases, J shed 3 bases, and the junction held 5 bases outside the gene matches. Per germline, CDR1 LNHDA and CDR2 SQIVND (reference sequence). CDR3 in DNA: TGTGCCAGTAGTACCGGGACTACCTACACCGGGGAGCTGTTTTTT. Protein product: CASSTGTTYTGELFF.

The V and J genes are TRBV19 and TRBJ1-5; 8 bases map to TRBD1. CDR1 and CDR2 from the germline V gene are LNHDA and SQIVND (reference sequence). The CDR3 is 15 residues long. V lost 5 bases, J lost 4 bases, and 7 bases stayed unmatched. CDR3 residues: CASSQGASANQPQHF. DNA for the CDR3: TGTGCCAGTAGTCAGGGGGCGTCGGCAAATCAGCCCCAGCATTTT.

The rearrangement uses TRBV10-2 and TRBJ2-2; TRBD1 aligns across 9 bases. With V trimmed by 5 bases and J by 3 bases, 4 bases remained unmatched. This CDR3 spans 15 amino acids. Germline V lookup: CDR1 WSHSY, CDR2 SAAADI. This CDR3 is CASSMDRGYTGELFF. Here the CDR3 DNA reads TGCGCCAGCAGTATGGACAGGGGTTACACCGGGGAGCTGTTTTTT.

The chain has TRBV5-4 and TRBJ2-3; tentative D call: TRBD1 (6 bases). This CDR3 has 15 amino acids. Trimming shortened V by 4 bases and J by 0 bases, and 12 bases separated the two germline ends. Germline V gene data show CDR1 as SGHNT and CDR2 as YYREEE (reference sequence). CDR3 in amino acids: CASSPYQGSTDTQYF. CDR3 DNA sequence: TGTGCCAGCAGCCCCTACCAGGGGAGCACAGATACGCAGTATTTT. The full variable domain, completed using reference TRBV5-4 and TRBJ2-3, is ETGVTQSPTHLIKTRGQQVTLRCSSQSGHNTVSWYQQALGQGPQFIFQYYREEENGRGNFPPRFSGLQFPNYSSELNVNALELDDSALYLCASSPYQGSTDTQYFGPGTRLTVL.

The rearrangement links TRBV7-2 to TRBJ2-7; perhaps TRBD1 as D (6 bases). V was trimmed by 5 bases and J by 2 bases, leaving 16 bases between them. The germline V gene has CDR1 SGHTA and CDR2 FQGNSA. The CDR3 is 15 amino acids. CDR3 protein: CASSPLPQGPYEQYF. The CDR3 DNA reads as TGTGCCAGCAGCCCACTTCCACAGGGTCCCTACGAGCAGTACTTC.

Notes on this clone: Germline and junction disagree at one end, which may indicate a read error. The chain couples TRBV7-7 to TRBJ2-2; D uncertain. The CDR3 consists of 14 residues. Germline lookup yields CDR1 SSHAT and CDR2 FNYEAQ (reference sequence). CDR3 sequence reads: CASSLEENTGELFF. The CDR3 DNA sequence: TGTGCTAGCAGCTTAGAAGAGAACACCGGGGAGCTGTTTTTT.

A word on this clone: The junction differs from germline at one of its ends, possibly a read error. The chain is built from TRBV7-7 and TRBJ2-5; D is unclear. In germline, CDR1 is SSHAT, CDR2 FNYEAQ (reference sequence). The CDR3 length is 14 residues. The CDR3 sequence is CASSLHGSQETQYF. The CDR3 DNA follows: TGTGCTAGCAGCTTACACGGCTCTCAAGAGACCCAGTACTTC.

The rearrangement links TRBV9 to TRBJ2-2, with D possibly TRBD1 on 6 matching bases. The CDR3 has 12 amino acids. Per the germline V gene, CDR1 is SGDLS and CDR2 is YYNGEE. With 5 bases removed from V and 7 bases from J, the gap between germline ends came to 9 bases. Here the CDR3 reads CASSVDSGELFF. The CDR3, as DNA: TGTGCCAGCAGTGTGGACAGCGGGGAGCTGTTTTTT. The entire variable domain, with the rest obtained from reference TRBV9 and TRBJ2-2, is as follows: DSGVTQTPKHLITATGQRVTLRCSPRSGDLSVYWYQQSLDQGLQFLIQYYNGEERAKGNILERFSAQQFPDLHSELNLSSLELGDSALYFCASSVDSGELFFGEGSRLTVL.

The chain links TRBV27 to TRBJ2-7, with TRBD1 matching over 8 bases. Germline lookup yields CDR1 MNHEY and CDR2 SMNVEV (reference sequence). Unmatched junction bases numbered 10, after V lost 6 bases and J lost 0 bases. The CDR3 has 16 amino acids. The CDR3 region is CASSRTGWDLSYEQYF. The CDR3 nucleotides read TGTGCCAGCAGCCGGACAGGGTGGGACCTCTCCTACGAGCAGTACTTC.

This chain uses TRBV7-2 with TRBJ1-6, with 9 bases fitting TRBD1. The V segment lost 5 bases and the J segment 7 bases; nucleotides outside the gene matches: 6. CDR3 length: 15 residues. From germline, CDR1 is SGHTA and CDR2 FQGNSA. CDR3 loop: CASSQDRGENSPLHF. CDR3 bases: TGTGCCAGCAGCCAGGACAGGGGTGAGAATTCACCCCTCCACTTT. Looking up the rest from reference TRBV7-2 and TRBJ1-6 gives the full variable domain: GAGVSQSPSNKVTEKGKDVELRCDPISGHTALYWYRQSLGQGLEFLIYFQGNSAPDKSGLPSDRFSAERTGGSVSTLTIQRTQQEDSAVYLCASSQDRGENSPLHFGNGTRLTVT.

This chain uses TRBV6-1 with TRBJ2-5; no clear D gene. This CDR3 is 14 amino acids long. CDR1 is MNHNS, CDR2 SASEGT, per germline. V shed 2 bases and J shed 2 bases, with 9 bases lying between them. The CDR3: CASSELYSQETQYF. CDR3 DNA: TGTGCCAGCAGTGAACTTTACAGTCAAGAGACCCAGTACTTC.

This clone occurred a few times. The chain recombines TRBV7-2 with TRBJ2-7; 7 positions agree with TRBD2. This CDR3 has 15 amino acids. The trim removed 1 base at V and 7 bases at J, leaving 10 bases unmatched. Germline CDR1 reads SGHTA; CDR2 reads FQGNSA. Here the CDR3 DNA reads TGTGCCAGCAGCTTAGATGGTGGGAGGGCCGAAGAGCAGTACTTC. This codes for CASSLDGGRAEEQYF.

The chain uses TRBV12-5 and TRBJ2-1; 7 bases match TRBD1. The CDR3 is 19 residues long. Germline V gene sequence: CDR1 LGHNT, CDR2 FRNRAP. With 5 bases clipped from V and 0 bases from J, the junction kept 16 bases outside the gene matches. The CDR3 nucleotides read TGTGCTAGTGGTAGATATCCCCCCGGGACAGAGAGCTCCTACAATGAGCAGTTCTTC. Amino acids: CASGRYPPGTESSYNEQFF.

The genes are TRBV30 and TRBJ2-5; 10 nucleotides match TRBD2. The CDR3 has 13 residues. Germline CDR1 and CDR2: GTSNPN and SVGIG (reference sequence). Germline trimming cut 3 bases from V and 9 bases from J; bases unmatched to any gene: 7. CDR3 coding DNA: TGTGCCTGGAGAGCGGGGGGGACGGTGGCCCAGTACTTC. It encodes CAWRAGGTVAQYF.

J is TRBJ2-4 and V is TRBV4-3; 10 nucleotides align to TRBD2. V was clipped by 3 bases and J by 4 bases; unmatched bases: 6. There are 16 residues in the CDR3. Germline V gene sequence: CDR1 LGHNA, CDR2 YSLEER. CDR3 region: CASSQRPGLAKNIQYF. Here the CDR3 DNA reads TGCGCCAGCAGCCAGAGACCGGGACTAGCGAAAAACATTCAGTACTTC.

V and J are TRBV4-1 and TRBJ2-1; D gene ambiguous. The CDR3 consists of 16 residues. Looked up from germline, CDR1 is MGHRA and CDR2 is YSYEKL. Between the trimmed V and J ends, which lost 1 base and 3 bases, there was a span of 13 bases. The CDR3 protein is CASSQGTLQGYNEQFF. The CDR3 DNA reads TGCGCCAGCAGCCAAGGGACGCTCCAAGGCTACAATGAGCAGTTCTTC.

The chain carries TRBV5-4 and TRBJ1-2; D not certain. CDR1 is SGHNT and CDR2 is YYREEE in the germline V gene (reference sequence). The V gene lost 4 bases and the J gene lost 6 bases, with 16 bases spanning the gap. The CDR3 is made up of 14 amino acids. The CDR3 coding sequence is TGTGCCAGCAGCGCGGGATCAGAGTACCATGGCTACACCTTC. Its translation: CASSAGSEYHGYTF.

This clone came up once. The chain is built from TRBV7-9 and TRBJ2-7; 9 nucleotides line up with TRBD1. This CDR3 spans 16 amino acids. Germline-derived CDR1 and CDR2 are SEHNR and FQNEAQ (reference sequence). V gave up 4 bases and J gave up 2 bases; unmatched junction bases: 9. The CDR3 here is CASSSRRDRDPYEQYF. The CDR3 DNA reads as TGTGCCAGCAGCTCCCGCCGGGACAGGGATCCCTACGAGCAGTACTTC.

This clone appeared a single time. The chain combines TRBV5-1 with TRBJ1-2; D is unresolved. The germline V and J ends were trimmed by 2 bases and 0 bases, with 8 bases remaining between them. This CDR3 spans 14 amino acids. Germline values: CDR1 SGHRS, CDR2 YFSETQ. CDR3 residues: CASSLGTSNYGYTF. Written as DNA, the CDR3 is TGCGCCAGCAGCTTAGGCACTTCTAACTATGGCTACACCTTC.

This clone came up a few times. The genes are TRBV10-3 and TRBJ2-1, with 10 bases aligning to TRBD2. The length of the CDR3 is 16 residues. Germline CDR1 is ENHRY and CDR2 is SYGVKD. The V and J ends lost 6 bases and 8 bases, in that order; junction bases with no gene match: 13. The CDR3 coding sequence is TGTGCCATCAGCCCTACACCTAGCGGGAGATCGGATGAGCAGTTCTTC. As protein: CAISPTPSGRSDEQFF.

The chain links TRBV19 to TRBJ1-5; D is perhaps TRBD1 (6 bases). The germline V and J ends were trimmed by 7 bases and 7 bases, with 17 bases remaining between them. CDR3 size: 14 residues. Germline values: CDR1 LNHDA, CDR2 SQIVND (reference sequence). CDR3 sequence: CASKLQGSSQPQHF. DNA for the CDR3: TGTGCCAGTAAATTACAGGGATCAAGCCAGCCCCAGCATTTT. Filled out from reference TRBV19 and TRBJ1-5, the complete variable domain reads DGGITQSPKYLFRKEGQNVTLSCEQNLNHDAMYWYRQDPGQGLRLIYYSQIVNDFQKGDIAEGYSVSREKKESFPLTVTSAQKNPTAFYLCASKLQGSSQPQHFGDGTRLSIL.

This clone appeared a single time. CDR3 coding DNA: TGCGCCAGCAGCCAAGATCTCCCTAGCGGGAGGTTCTACAATGAGCAGTTCTTC. Translated, it gives CASSQDLPSGRFYNEQFF. The J gene is TRBJ2-1, the V gene TRBV4-3, with 11 bases identical to TRBD2. Germline CDR1 and CDR2: LGHNA and YSLEER. V was pared by 0 bases and J by 3 bases, with 7 bases of the junction left unmatched. The CDR3 consists of 18 residues.

The rearrangement links TRBV18 to TRBJ1-1; possibly TRBD1 for D (6 bases). V lost 2 bases, J lost 1 base, and 14 bases lay in between. The CDR3 length is 16 residues. CDR1 is KGHSH and CDR2 is LQKENI in the germline V gene. CDR3 sequence (DNA): TGTGCCAGCTCACCATACAGACAGGCGACGAACACTGAAGCTTTCTTT. Its translation is CASSPYRQATNTEAFF.

This clone was picked up a small number of times. This rearrangement joins TRBV7-2 to TRBJ2-5; 10 bases align to TRBD2. The germline gives CDR1 SGHTA, CDR2 FQGNSA. The CDR3 length is 16 residues. With 1 base clipped from V and 2 bases from J, the junction kept 4 bases outside the gene matches. As DNA, the CDR3 is TGTGCCAGCAGCTTAGGCAGGACTAGCGGACAAGAGACCCAGTACTTC. Its translation is CASSLGRTSGQETQYF.

The chain recombines TRBV7-2 with TRBJ2-1; D unclear. Per germline, CDR1 SGHTA and CDR2 FQGNSA. V was clipped by 1 base and J by 5 bases, with 9 bases between them. The CDR3 is 14 residues long. Here the CDR3 DNA reads TGTGCCAGCAGCTTAGGATACATGAACAATGAGCAGTTCTTC. Amino acids: CASSLGYMNNEQFF.